This record covers a single T cell receptor beta chain. This CDR3 is also generated by other DNA sequences in the sample. V lost 6 bases to trimming and J lost 13 bases; unmatched junction nucleotides: 9. CDR3 length equals 13 residues. Looked up from germline, CDR1 is SGHTA and CDR2 is FQGNSA. This sample was taken from a study of control samples from healthy donors and cancer patients. Profiled with immunoSEQ multiplex PCR; TCRdb holds only in-frame clones, not every one. The table lists 110,000 or so clones, roughly 85% of them singletons. The J gene is TRBJ2-1, the V gene TRBV7-2; 10 bases fit TRBD2. Sequencing was carried out using blood. This clonotype was obtained from a woman in her forties or fifties in good health. CDR3 sequence: CASRAGGGGLQFF. DNA for the CDR3: TGTGCCAGCAGAGCGGGAGGGGGGGGGCTCCAGTTCTTC.